The 5 T cell receptor beta chains reported below all come from one sample, sequenced in a study of T cells after yellow fever vaccination. Each CDR3 protein is one row after TCRdb ran MiXCR on the 5' RACE reads. Among about 580,000 distinct CDR3 sequences listed, about 15% were seen once. The material sequenced was PBMCs, taken about 5 days after the first yellow fever vaccination. These receptors all stem from a man between 18 and 29 years old who received the YFV17D yellow fever vaccine.

This clonotype was found many times. This sequence joins TRBV20-1 and TRBJ1-1, with a tentative D call TRBD1 (5 bases). This CDR3 contains 14 residues. Trimming cost V 3 bases and J 1 base, with 12 bases left between them. Germline V gene lookup returns CDR1 DFQATT and CDR2 SNEGSKA (reference sequence). CDR3 DNA: TGCAGTGCTAGTCAACAGGTCCGGAACACTGAAGCTTTCTTT. Its translation: CSASQQVRNTEAFF.

The V call is TRBV5-1, the J call TRBJ2-5, with 10 bases aligning to TRBD1. The ends lost 2 bases at V and 8 bases at J; junction bases unmatched: 9. The CDR3 consists of 15 residues. CDR1 and CDR2 (germline): SGHRS, YFSETQ. The CDR3 is CASSLLGGQGVTQYF. The DNA of the CDR3 is TGCGCCAGCAGCTTACTGGGTGGACAGGGGGTAACCCAGTACTTC.

This clonotype was detected many times. The rearrangement links TRBV10-3 to TRBJ1-6; a possible D gene is TRBD1 (5 bases). Trimming cost V 0 bases and J 7 bases, with 7 bases left between them. Germline V gives CDR1 ENHRY, CDR2 SYGVKD. The CDR3 runs to 14 residues. The chain's CDR3 is CAISESGENSPLHF. The CDR3, as DNA: TGTGCCATCAGTGAGTCAGGGGAGAATTCACCCCTCCACTTT.

The chain links TRBV11-2 to TRBJ1-4; D may be TRBD1 (6 bases). The V and J ends lost 5 bases and 7 bases respectively, with 14 bases between them. The CDR3 loop spans 14 amino acids. Per germline, CDR1 SGHAT and CDR2 FQNNGV. CDR3 DNA: TGTGCCAGCAGCCAGGACAGTTTTAGTGAAAAACTGTTTTTT. Translated, it gives CASSQDSFSEKLFF.

This clonotype was observed a handful of times. The genes are TRBV12-3 or TRBV12-4 and TRBJ2-2, with unresolved D. Trimming removed 5 bases at V and 6 bases at J, with 4 bases between. This CDR3 is 11 amino acids long. In DNA, the CDR3 is TGTGCCAGCAGTACGGCCGGGGAGCTGTTTTTT. It encodes CASSTAGELFF.